This TCR beta chain came from a study of T cells in Graves' hyperthyroidism and ophthalmopathy. From RNA transcripts, TCR beta CDR3 regions were amplified. First-round RT-PCR with HTBI primers amplified the TCR CDR3 region. TCRdb reprocessed the multiplex PCR reads with MiXCR, giving one entry per CDR3 protein. The top ten hold approximately 12% of the sample, which has 500,000 to 650,000 distinct CDR3 sequences, about 14% seen once. This clonotype was observed at least ten times. Its antigen is as yet unknown. General study findings and limits: Most thyroid clonotypes that were expanded above 0.001 also turned up in blood.

With V trimmed by 6 bases and J by 4 bases, 8 bases remained unmatched. The CDR3 is made up of 15 amino acids. Germline CDR1 SNHLY, CDR2 FYNNEI. Material: blood. The chain recombines TRBV2 with TRBJ2-2; TRBD2 matches at 7 bases. This sequence was found in a woman in her forties or fifties with Graves' ophthalmopathy. CDR3 nucleotides: TGTGCCAGCAGAAGCGGGACCAACCTCACCGGGGAGCTGTTTTTT. This gives the protein CASRSGTNLTGELFF.